One sample yielded the 22 T cell receptor beta chains listed below, sequenced in a study of T-cell reconstitution after alpha-beta-depleted transplantation in children. Notes on the study in general: Fresh T-cell production supplied most of the T-cell counts and diversity seen one year after transplant.

Researchers prepared the TCRbeta library using unique molecular identifiers, the study reports. TCRdb reprocessed the PCR reads with MiXCR, giving one entry per CDR3 protein. The table shows some 300,000 distinct CDR3 sequences, with almost 8% occurring only once. Their antigens are not known. The source material was peripheral blood, sampled 360 days after TCRalphabeta/CD19-depleted stem cell transplant. The receptors shown here come from a female patient aged 2-9 years who had a stem cell transplant for Fanconi anemia, so the T cells may come from the graft donor.

This clonotype occurred many times. The chain is built from TRBV4-1 and TRBJ2-7; D might be TRBD1 (5 bases). This CDR3 is built from 16 residues. Germline CDR1 reads MGHRA; CDR2 reads YSYEKL. Between the trimmed V and J ends, which lost 0 bases and 0 bases, there was a span of 12 bases. The CDR3 protein is CASSQETTQGSYEQYF. Here the CDR3 DNA reads TGCGCCAGCAGCCAAGAAACTACTCAGGGCTCCTACGAGCAGTACTTC.

At least ten counts were recorded for this clonotype. Here the CDR3 reads CSARDFVGAAGYTF. The CDR3, as DNA: TGCAGTGCTAGAGATTTCGTTGGGGCAGCTGGCTACACCTTC. The gene calls are TRBV20-1 and TRBJ1-2, with D perhaps TRBD1 (5 bases). Trimming took 0 bases from V and 7 from J, leaving 15 bases between them. Per germline, CDR1 DFQATT and CDR2 SNEGSKA (reference sequence). This CDR3 has 14 residues.

This clonotype came up many times. The V gene is TRBV29-1, the J gene TRBJ2-7; the match to TRBD1 covers 9 bases. V lost 5 bases, J lost 3 bases, and 8 bases stayed unmatched. The CDR3 loop spans 14 amino acids. CDR1 and CDR2 (germline): SQVTM, ANQGSEA. In DNA form, the CDR3 reads TGCAGCGTTCAAGTTACAGGGGGCAGCTACGAGCAGTACTTC. Protein product: CSVQVTGGSYEQYF.

In this sample, this clonotype turned up many times. V usage is TRBV28 and J usage is TRBJ2-3, with 9 bases identical to TRBD2. CDR1 and CDR2 (germline): MDHEN, SYDVKM. Trimming took 8 bases from V and 0 from J; bases not matched to a gene: 3. The CDR3 spans 14 residues. The chain's CDR3 is CASVSGSSTDTQYF. CDR3 nucleotides: TGTGCCAGCGTTAGCGGGAGCAGCACAGATACGCAGTATTTT.

This clonotype was counted at least ten times. The chain is built from TRBV7-9 and TRBJ2-6; D unclear. V lost 2 bases and J lost 3, with 5 bases in between. CDR3 length: 14 amino acids. Germline V gene sequence: CDR1 SEHNR, CDR2 FQNEAQ (reference sequence). CDR3 protein: CASSLRSGANVLTF. CDR3 nucleotide sequence: TGTGCCAGCAGCTTAAGGAGTGGGGCCAACGTCCTGACTTTC.

This clonotype has only one observation. This could be a read error, since a much larger clone is one nucleotide away. The chain combines TRBV2 with TRBJ2-4; D is unclear. The CDR3 is made up of 13 amino acids. Germline assignment: CDR1 SNHLY and CDR2 FYNNEI. The CDR3 DNA reads TGTGCCAGCAGAGAAGATGCCAAAAACATTCAGTACTTC. Residues: CASREDAKNIQYF.

In its sample, this clonotype was seen many times. This chain links TRBV24-1 with TRBJ1-5; TRBD1 matches 8 bases. The germline V gene has CDR1 KGHDR and CDR2 SFDVKD. The CDR3 has 16 residues. Germline trimming cut 5 bases from V and 5 bases from J; bases unmatched to any gene: 10. In DNA, the CDR3 is TGTGCCACCAGTGCCGCGGAGACAGGGGTAGATCAGCCCCAGCATTTT. Its translation is CATSAAETGVDQPQHF.

This chain connects TRBV6-1 to TRBJ2-2; the D gene is possibly TRBD1 (7 bases). Trimming removed 5 bases from V and 1 base from J, with 11 bases in between. This CDR3 is 15 amino acids long. Per the germline V gene, CDR1 is MNHNS and CDR2 is SASEGT. The CDR3 spells CASSRQGGNTGELFF. DNA for the CDR3: TGTGCCAGCAGTCGTCAGGGGGGGAACACCGGGGAGCTGTTTTTT.

V is TRBV6-1 and J is TRBJ1-1; 9 bases are a match to TRBD1. V was clipped by 9 bases and J by 6 bases; unmatched bases: 8. The germline gives CDR1 MNHNS, CDR2 SASEGT. The CDR3 has 13 residues. In DNA, the CDR3 is TGTGCCAGTACTACAGGGGGCTTCGCTGAAGCTTTCTTT. Translation: CASTTGGFAEAFF.

The chain is built from TRBV6-5 and TRBJ1-2, with D unresolved. The CDR3 consists of 15 residues. V dropped 0 bases and J dropped 2 bases, with 10 bases sitting between them. Per germline, CDR1 MNHEY and CDR2 SVGAGI. The DNA of the CDR3 is TGTGCCAGCAGTTACTCTGGACCTACCAACTATGGCTACACCTTC. As protein: CASSYSGPTNYGYTF.

This clonotype has only a few counts. The CDR3 DNA follows: TGTGCCAGCAGCTTCCCCCATAGACCGACTAGCGGGGACTACAATGAGCAGTTCTTC. Its translation: CASSFPHRPTSGDYNEQFF. The chain combines TRBV11-1 with TRBJ2-1, with 11 bases aligning to TRBD2. CDR1 is SGHAT and CDR2 is FQDESV in the germline V gene (reference sequence). This CDR3 is 19 amino acids long. V was pared by 3 bases and J by 3 bases, with 13 bases of the junction left unmatched.

This clonotype was picked up many times. V and J are TRBV20-1 and TRBJ2-1; TRBD2 might be the D (5 bases). Trimming removed 6 bases at V and 8 bases at J, with 14 bases between. The CDR3 covers 12 residues. Germline CDR1 DFQATT, CDR2 SNEGSKA (reference sequence). The chain's CDR3 is CSAARRTHEQFF. The CDR3 nucleotides are TGCAGTGCAGCCCGTCGGACTCATGAGCAGTTCTTC.

The chain carries TRBV28 and TRBJ2-1, with 13 positions matching TRBD2. The trim removed 5 bases at V and 9 bases at J, leaving 7 bases unmatched. CDR1 is MDHEN and CDR2 is SYDVKM in the germline V gene. The CDR3 spans 15 residues. The CDR3 region has the DNA TGTGCCAGCAGTAAGGGACTAGCGGGAAATGGTGAGCAGTTCTTC. Translating gives CASSKGLAGNGEQFF.

This clonotype was recorded many times. The chain joins TRBV6-1 to TRBJ2-1; no clear D gene. There are 15 residues in the CDR3. Germline V gene sequence: CDR1 MNHNS, CDR2 SASEGT. DNA of the CDR3: TGTGTTACGACGGTGCAGCCGACCTCCTACAATGAGCAGTTCTTC. Translation gives CVTTVQPTSYNEQFF.

This clonotype has ten or more counts. The chain carries TRBV10-2 and TRBJ2-1; D gene ambiguous. Trimming removed 6 bases from V and 5 bases from J, with 2 bases in between. The CDR3 has 10 residues. Germline values: CDR1 WSHSY, CDR2 SAAADI. CDR3 amino acids: CASRNNEQFF. The CDR3 coding sequence is TGCGCCAGCAGGAACAATGAGCAGTTCTTC.

This clonotype was seen repeatedly, ten times or more. The rearrangement joins TRBV20-1 to TRBJ2-7; 7 positions match TRBD1. CDR3 length equals 12 residues. V gave up 3 bases and J gave up 7 bases; unmatched junction bases: 6. Germline V gene sequence: CDR1 DFQATT, CDR2 SNEGSKA (reference sequence). CDR3: CSARKQGWEQYF. The CDR3 region has the DNA TGCAGTGCTAGGAAACAGGGGTGGGAGCAGTACTTC.

The chain joins TRBV5-1 to TRBJ2-2; TRBD2 matches at 8 bases. Trimming at V came to 4 bases and at J to 0 bases, leaving 11 bases not matched to a gene. The CDR3 contains 18 residues. Germline-derived CDR1 and CDR2 are SGHRS and YFSETQ. This CDR3 reads CASSPRTSGRTNTGELFF. DNA of the CDR3: TGCGCCAGCAGCCCCCGTACTAGCGGAAGAACGAACACCGGGGAGCTGTTTTTT.

This clonotype was detected only a few times. The V and J genes are TRBV5-1 and TRBJ2-3; D is undetermined. Looked up from germline, CDR1 is SGHRS and CDR2 is YFSETQ. V dropped 1 base and J dropped 0 bases, with 6 bases sitting between them. The CDR3 has 14 amino acids. This CDR3 is CASSLTTSTDTQYF. CDR3 DNA: TGCGCCAGCAGCTTGACAACTAGCACAGATACGCAGTATTTT.

This clonotype has at least ten counts. CDR3 nucleotide sequence: TGCAGTGCTAGAGTGGTACAGGAAGATTACAATGAGCAGTTCTTC. The encoded protein is CSARVVQEDYNEQFF. The chain is built from TRBV20-1 and TRBJ2-1, with D possibly being TRBD1 (5 bases). V was cut by 1 base and J by 4 bases, with 14 bases left in between. The length of the CDR3 is 15 residues. Germline CDR1 DFQATT, CDR2 SNEGSKA (reference sequence).

A word on this clonotype: This sequence may be a read error, since a much larger clone differs from it by one base. The chain combines TRBV12-3 or TRBV12-4 with TRBJ1-2; D remains unclear. The CDR3 has 15 amino acids. V lost 6 bases, J lost 5 bases, and 19 bases lay in between. The CDR3 DNA reads as TGTGCCAGCAGAAAGGCTCTACAGAGTACTTATGGCTACACCTTC. This gives the protein CASRKALQSTYGYTF.

This clonotype was seen repeatedly, ten times or more. This chain uses TRBV12-3 or TRBV12-4 with TRBJ1-6; D is unclear. The CDR3 extends over 12 amino acids. Trimming pared 3 bases from V and 10 bases from J, leaving 7 bases between. In DNA, the CDR3 is TGTGCCAGCAGTTTCCAGGAATCACCCCTCCACTTT. This codes for CASSFQESPLHF.

This clonotype was observed many times. The chain links TRBV9 to TRBJ1-6, with 7 bases fitting TRBD1. V trimming: 5 bases; J trimming: 0 bases; junction bases outside the gene matches: 8. The CDR3 length is 17 residues. Looked up from germline, CDR1 is SGDLS and CDR2 is YYNGEE. The CDR3 is CASSRDSKSSYNSPLHF. DNA of the CDR3: TGTGCCAGCAGTCGGGACAGCAAGAGCTCCTATAATTCACCCCTCCACTTT.